This T cell receptor (beta chain) was profiled in a study of a mutant IDH1 vaccine in newly diagnosed glioma. In the study overall: Patients' prior therapy spanned radiotherapy, temozolomide, or both; most underwent both.

TCRdb's copy holds only in-frame clones and misses some; the assay was immunoSEQ multiplex PCR. The sample includes about 51,000 clones, around three quarters of them seen just once. The CDR3 runs 14 residues. Per the germline V gene, CDR1 is GTSNPN and CDR2 is SVGIG (reference sequence). V dropped 4 bases and J dropped 5; count of bases not matched to a gene: 9. As for time point: baseline, week 1 (first vaccination visit). Documented treatment: pre-vaccination baseline after standard-of-care therapy. The chain carries TRBV30 and TRBJ2-3; 7 bases are a match to TRBD1. Here the sequenced sample was PBMCs, taken from a glioma patient treated with radiotherapy, temozolomide or both. The source is a woman between 40 and 50 years old with glioma. The CDR3 loop is CAWKVGTAVDTQYF. In DNA, the CDR3 is TGTGCCTGGAAAGTGGGGACAGCTGTAGATACGCAGTATTTT.